The source of this T cell receptor beta chain is a study of response to subunit inactivated influenza vaccine. TCRdb ran MiXCR on the RT-PCR reads and lists one entry per CDR3 protein. The repertoire holds some 540,000 distinct CDR3 sequences, with under 30% as singletons. Germline assignment: CDR1 SGHRS and CDR2 YFSETQ. The CDR3 has 17 amino acids. Trimming removed 1 base at V and 0 bases at J, with 13 bases between. These same records also appear under a second study, on T cells expressing NK-cell markers. Per that paper: The TCR beta cDNA came from 5'RACE template switching with UMIs. CD8+ T cells in six donors included dominant NKG2C+ clonotypes at 1.0-7.0%.

The sample here was CD4+ T cells sorted from PBMCs, taken 11 to 12 days after vaccination. The TCR originated in a man in his forties or fifties who received an inactivated influenza vaccine. This chain connects TRBV5-1 to TRBJ2-2; D is possibly TRBD2 (5 bases). In DNA, the CDR3 is TGCGCCAGCAGCTTGTCGAGCGCGGGCACGAACACCGGGGAGCTGTTTTTT. This sequence encodes CASSLSSAGTNTGELFF.